Sequencing of this T cell receptor (beta chain) was carried out in a study of graft-versus-host responses after intestinal transplantation. Study-wide background: All recipients got anti-thymocyte globulin induction, then tacrolimus and steroids for 2 to 4 years.

Data came from immunoSEQ multiplex PCR; TCRdb stores just in-frame clones and leaves some out. The data show some 46,000 clones, with around 96% seen just once and 1.5% to 2% held by the top ten. The study's findings and limits: Allografts carried high graft-versus-host to host-versus-graft clonal ratios in patients having graft-donor T cell macrochimerism.

Of note for this clone: The antigen is unknown.

The V segment lost 7 bases and the J segment 12 bases; nucleotides outside the gene matches: 8. CDR3 length: 12 residues. Germline CDR1 SGHTA, CDR2 FQGTGA. The sequence was obtained from a human patient who received an intestinal transplant, so some T cells may come from the graft donor. The specimen comprised PBMCs, sampled more than 310 days after intestinal transplant. The genes are TRBV7-3 and TRBJ2-1, with 8 nucleotides matching TRBD1. CDR3 loop: CASNPRTGRQFF. The CDR3 region has the DNA TGTGCCAGCAACCCCCGGACAGGGCGGCAGTTCTTC.